This T cell receptor (beta chain) was profiled in a study of blood T cells in healthy people across ages. This CDR3 region has 14 residues. CDR1 LGHDT and CDR2 YNNKEL come from the germline V gene (reference sequence). Trimming removed 0 bases at V and 9 bases at J, with 9 bases between. It was with a sample-barcoded 5' primer and a J-beta primer mix that a second PCR of roughly 7 to 12 cycles was run. Each cDNA molecule was tagged by a template-switch adaptor with 12 random nucleotides. From the 5' RACE reads, TCRdb called clonotypes with MiXCR, one entry per CDR3 protein. This sample yields some 700,000 distinct CDR3 sequences, of which approximately 39% are seen a single time; more than 20% belongs to the top ten.

The chain has TRBV3-1 and TRBJ1-6; maybe TRBD1 (6 bases). The source is an older woman in good health. Sequencing was performed on blood. For the CDR3, the DNA is TGTGCCAGCAGCCAAGACAGGGGACCTTCACCCCTCCACTTT. Amino acid sequence: CASSQDRGPSPLHF.